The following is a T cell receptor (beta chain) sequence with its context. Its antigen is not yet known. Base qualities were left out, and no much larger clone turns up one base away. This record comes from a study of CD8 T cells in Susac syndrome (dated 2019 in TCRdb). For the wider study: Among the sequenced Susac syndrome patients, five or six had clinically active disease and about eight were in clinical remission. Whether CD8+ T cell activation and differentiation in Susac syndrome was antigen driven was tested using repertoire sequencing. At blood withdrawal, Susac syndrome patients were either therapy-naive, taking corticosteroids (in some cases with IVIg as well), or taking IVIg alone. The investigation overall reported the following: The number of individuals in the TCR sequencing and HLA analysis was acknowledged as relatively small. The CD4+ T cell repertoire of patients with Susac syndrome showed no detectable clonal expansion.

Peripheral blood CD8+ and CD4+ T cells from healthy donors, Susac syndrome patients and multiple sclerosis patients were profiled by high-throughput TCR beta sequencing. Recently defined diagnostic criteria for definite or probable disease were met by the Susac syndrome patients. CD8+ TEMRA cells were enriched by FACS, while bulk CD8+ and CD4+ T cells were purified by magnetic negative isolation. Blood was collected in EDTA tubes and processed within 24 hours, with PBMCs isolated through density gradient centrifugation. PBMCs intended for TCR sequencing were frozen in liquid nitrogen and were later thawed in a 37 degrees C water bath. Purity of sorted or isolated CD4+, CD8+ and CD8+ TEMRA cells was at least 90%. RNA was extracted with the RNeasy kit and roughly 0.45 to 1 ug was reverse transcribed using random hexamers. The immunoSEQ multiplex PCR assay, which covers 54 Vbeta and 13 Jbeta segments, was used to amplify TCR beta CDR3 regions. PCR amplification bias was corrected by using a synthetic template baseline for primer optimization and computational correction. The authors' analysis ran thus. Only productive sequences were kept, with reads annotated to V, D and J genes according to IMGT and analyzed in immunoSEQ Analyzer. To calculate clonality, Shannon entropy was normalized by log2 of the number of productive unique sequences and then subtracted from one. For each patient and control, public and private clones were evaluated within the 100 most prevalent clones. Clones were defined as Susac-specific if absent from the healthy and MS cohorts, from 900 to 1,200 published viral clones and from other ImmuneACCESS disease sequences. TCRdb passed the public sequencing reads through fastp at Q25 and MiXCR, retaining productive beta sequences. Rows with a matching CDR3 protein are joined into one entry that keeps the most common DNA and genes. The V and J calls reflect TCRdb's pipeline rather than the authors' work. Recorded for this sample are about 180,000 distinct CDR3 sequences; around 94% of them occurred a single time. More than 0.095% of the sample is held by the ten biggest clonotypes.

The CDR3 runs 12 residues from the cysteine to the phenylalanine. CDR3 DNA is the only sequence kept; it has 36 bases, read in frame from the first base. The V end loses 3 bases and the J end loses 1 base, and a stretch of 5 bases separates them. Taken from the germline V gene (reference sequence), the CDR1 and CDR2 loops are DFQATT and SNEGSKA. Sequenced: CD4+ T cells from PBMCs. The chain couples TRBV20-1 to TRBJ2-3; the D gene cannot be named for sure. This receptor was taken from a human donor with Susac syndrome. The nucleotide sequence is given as TGCAGTGCTAGCTTTCGCACAGATACGCAGTATTTT. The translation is CSASFRTDTQYF.